Listed below are T cell receptor beta chains from one sample, sequenced in a study of cytomegalovirus exposure and HLA in healthy donors. Profiled with immunoSEQ multiplex PCR; TCRdb holds only in-frame clones, not every one. The data show more than 95,000 clones, with 78% seen just once and around 4% held by the top ten. The sequencing sample was made of PBMCs. All receptors derive from a man aged 40-49 years in good health and CMV-seronegative. Each CDR3 is given with its conserved first and last residue. A D gene is named only where the DNA matches it firmly. Clone sizes are given selectively: once, few, many, or a class where the clone is expanded.

size,V,J,D,CDR3,DNA
NA,TRBV18,TRBJ1-1,NA,CASSPFSTGWSTEAFF,TGTGCCAGCTCACCATTCTCCACAGGGTGGAGCACTGAAGCTTTCTTT
once,TRBV6-5,TRBJ1-1,TRBD1,CASSYYRGLDTEAFF,TGTGCCAGCAGTTACTACAGGGGTTTGGACACTGAAGCTTTCTTT
few,TRBV29-1,TRBJ2-7,TRBD2,CSARLAGNYEQYF,TGCAGCGCCCGACTAGCGGGGAACTACGAGCAGTACTTC
NA,TRBV5-5,TRBJ2-7,NA,CASSLAGSGYEQYF,TGTGCCAGCAGCTTGGCAGGGTCAGGCTACGAGCAGTACTTC
NA,TRBV6-5,TRBJ2-7,TRBD1,CASSGTGFYEQYF,TGTGCCAGCTCCGGGACAGGTTTCTACGAGCAGTACTTC
NA,TRBV7-8,TRBJ2-2,TRBD2,CASSSTSIGTGELFF,TGTGCCAGCAGCTCGACTAGCATAGGCACCGGGGAGCTGTTTTTT
few,TRBV7-2,TRBJ2-2,NA,CASSLGATLPGELFF,TGTGCCAGCAGCTTAGGAGCTACGTTACCCGGGGAGCTGTTTTTT
NA,TRBV10-3,TRBJ1-2,TRBD1,CAITGGTGNYGYTF,TGTGCCATCACCGGGGGGACAGGGAACTATGGCTACACCTTC
once,TRBV19,TRBJ2-1,TRBD1,CASGPGQGLNEQFF,TGTGCCAGTGGTCCGGGACAGGGGCTCAATGAGCAGTTCTTC
NA,TRBV5-6,TRBJ2-1,NA,CASSLFGGPDNEQFF,TGTGCCAGCAGCTTGTTCGGGGGGCCGGACAATGAGCAGTTCTTC
few,TRBV28,TRBJ1-1,TRBD1,CASNLDPGQVEAFF,TGTGCCAGCAACCTGGATCCCGGACAGGTTGAAGCTTTCTTT
NA,TRBV7-2,TRBJ1-2,NA,CASSLVVYGYTF,TGTGCCAGCAGCTTAGTAGTCTATGGCTACACCTTC
NA,TRBV19,TRBJ1-4,NA,CASSAGRSHEKLFF,TGTGCCAGTAGTGCGGGTAGAAGTCATGAAAAACTGTTTTTT
NA,TRBV5-6,TRBJ1-6,TRBD1,CASSPRDRGRSPLHF,TGTGCCAGCAGCCCCCGGGACAGGGGGCGGTCACCCCTCCACTTT
NA,TRBV12-5,TRBJ1-1,NA,CASGLGGWAEAFF,TGTGCTAGTGGTTTGGGAGGGTGGGCTGAAGCTTTCTTT
NA,TRBV5-6,TRBJ2-5,NA,CASSFRRGETQYF,TGTGCCAGCAGCTTTAGGAGGGGAGAGACCCAGTACTTC
NA,TRBV5-1,TRBJ2-1,NA,CASSLEGQGLYNEQFF,TGCGCCAGCAGCTTGGAGGGGCAGGGCCTATACAATGAGCAGTTCTTC
few,TRBV11-3,TRBJ2-3,NA,CASSCLGRKTDTQYF,TGTGCCAGCAGCTGCTTGGGGAGGAAGACAGATACGCAGTATTTT
NA,TRBV7-2,TRBJ1-1,NA,CASSLVAQLEAFF,TGTGCCAGCAGCTTAGTGGCACAGCTCGAAGCTTTCTTT
NA,TRBV7-2,TRBJ2-7,TRBD2,CASNPFGEGAGEQYF,TGTGCCAGCAACCCCTTCGGGGAGGGTGCAGGTGAGCAGTACTTC
NA,TRBV7-2,TRBJ1-5,NA,CASSPSVGGQPQHF,TGTGCCAGCAGCCCCTCTGTCGGAGGTCAGCCCCAGCATTTT
NA,TRBV18,TRBJ1-1,NA,CASSQAVDNAEAFF,TGTGCCAGCTCGCAGGCTGTGGATAATGCTGAAGCTTTCTTT
NA,TRBV28,TRBJ1-5,NA,CASSLLAVNQPQHF,TGTGCCAGCAGTTTACTGGCGGTAAATCAGCCCCAGCATTTT
NA,TRBV19,TRBJ1-5,TRBD1,CASGQGNQPQHF,TGTGCCAGTGGACAGGGCAATCAGCCCCAGCATTTT
NA,TRBV6-6,TRBJ1-5,TRBD1,CASSAEGANQPQHF,TGTGCCAGCAGCGCCGAGGGGGCCAATCAGCCCCAGCATTTT
NA,TRBV5-4,TRBJ1-2,NA,CASTNRALYGYTF,TGTGCCAGTACTAACAGGGCCCTCTATGGCTACACCTTC
NA,TRBV6-4,TRBJ2-5,NA,CASSRGAQETQYF,TGTGCCAGCAGTCGGGGGGCCCAAGAGACCCAGTACTTC
NA,TRBV6-5,TRBJ2-5,TRBD2,CASRKLAGAETQYF,TGTGCCAGCAGGAAACTAGCGGGGGCTGAGACCCAGTACTTC
NA,TRBV4-3,TRBJ2-7,TRBD1,CASSQGTGPTYEQYF,TGCGCCAGCAGCCAAGGGACAGGGCCCACCTACGAGCAGTACTTC
NA,TRBV20-1,TRBJ2-7,NA,CMVGGGYEQYF,TGCATGGTGGGAGGTGGCTACGAGCAGTACTTC
NA,TRBV5-1,TRBJ1-4,TRBD1,CASSLVGGRTEKLFF,TGCGCCAGCAGCTTGGTAGGGGGCAGGACCGAAAAACTGTTTTTT
NA,TRBV5-6,TRBJ1-1,NA,CASSPGVTEAFF,TGTGCCAGCAGCCCAGGGGTCACTGAAGCTTTCTTT
NA,TRBV6-5,TRBJ1-1,NA,CASSYGPKAFF,TGTGCCAGCAGTTACGGGCCTAAGGCTTTCTTT
NA,TRBV2,TRBJ1-2,TRBD1,CASAGQGRIVGTF,TGTGCCAGCGCAGGACAGGGGCGAATTGTTGGCACCTTC
NA,TRBV6-6,TRBJ1-5,NA,CASSLIGSQVNQPQHF,TGTGCCAGCAGTCTAATTGGGTCCCAGGTCAATCAGCCCCAGCATTTT
NA,TRBV28,TRBJ1-5,NA,CASKKIGGPQHF,TGTGCCAGCAAAAAGATCGGAGGGCCCCAGCATTTT
NA,TRBV7-2,TRBJ1-2,NA,CASSSFEGRGYTF,TGTGCCAGCAGCTCGTTTGAGGGCCGTGGCTACACCTTC
NA,TRBV19,TRBJ1-1,NA,CASSPRFSGSAEAFF,TGTGCCAGTAGTCCTAGATTTTCAGGGTCCGCTGAAGCTTTCTTT
few,TRBV19,TRBJ1-1,NA,CASSPANRQVPEAFF,TGTGCCAGTAGTCCGGCGAACAGACAGGTGCCTGAAGCTTTCTTT
few,TRBV5-6,TRBJ2-7,NA,CASSLIASYEQYF,TGTGCCAGCAGCTTGATCGCGTCCTACGAGCAGTACTTC
once,TRBV29-1,TRBJ1-1,NA,CSVSKTGKGAFF,TGCAGCGTTTCGAAGACGGGAAAAGGAGCTTTCTTT
NA,TRBV9,TRBJ2-3,TRBD2,CASSPHGGAGDTQYF,TGTGCCAGCAGCCCTCACGGGGGGGCTGGAGATACGCAGTATTTT